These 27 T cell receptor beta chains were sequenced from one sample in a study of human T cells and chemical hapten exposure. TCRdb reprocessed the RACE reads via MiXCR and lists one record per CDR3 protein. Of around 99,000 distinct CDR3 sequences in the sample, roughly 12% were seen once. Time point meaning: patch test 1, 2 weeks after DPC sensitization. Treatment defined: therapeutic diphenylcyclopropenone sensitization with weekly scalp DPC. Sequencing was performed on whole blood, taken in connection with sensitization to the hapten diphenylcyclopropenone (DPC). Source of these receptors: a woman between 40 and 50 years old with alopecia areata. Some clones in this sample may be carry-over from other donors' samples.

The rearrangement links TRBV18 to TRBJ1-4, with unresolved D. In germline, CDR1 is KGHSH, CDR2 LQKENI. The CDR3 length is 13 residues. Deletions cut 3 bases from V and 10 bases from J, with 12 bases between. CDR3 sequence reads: CASSPDEEGKLFF. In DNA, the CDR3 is TGTGCCAGCTCACCCGATGAGGAGGGAAAACTGTTTTTT.

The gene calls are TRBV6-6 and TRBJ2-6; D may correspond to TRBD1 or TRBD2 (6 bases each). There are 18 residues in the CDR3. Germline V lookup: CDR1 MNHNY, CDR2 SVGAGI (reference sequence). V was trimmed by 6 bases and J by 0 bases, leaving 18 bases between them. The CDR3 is CASRMRGAGSSGANVLTF. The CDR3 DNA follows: TGTGCCAGCAGGATGAGGGGGGCCGGATCCTCTGGGGCCAACGTCCTGACTTTC.

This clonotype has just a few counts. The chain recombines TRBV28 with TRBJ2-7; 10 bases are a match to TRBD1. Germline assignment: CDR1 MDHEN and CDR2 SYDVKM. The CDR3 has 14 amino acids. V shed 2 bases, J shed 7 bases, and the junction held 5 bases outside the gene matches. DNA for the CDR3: TGTGCCAGCAGTTTAGGGGACAGGGGCGGTGAGCAGTACTTC. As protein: CASSLGDRGGEQYF.

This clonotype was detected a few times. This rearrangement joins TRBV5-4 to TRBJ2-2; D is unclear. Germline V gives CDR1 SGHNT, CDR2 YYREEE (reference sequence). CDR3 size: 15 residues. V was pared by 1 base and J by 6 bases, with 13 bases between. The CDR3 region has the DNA TGTGCCAGCAGCTTGAATTCCGGTGCGGCCGGGGAGCTGTTTTTT. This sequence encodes CASSLNSGAAGELFF.

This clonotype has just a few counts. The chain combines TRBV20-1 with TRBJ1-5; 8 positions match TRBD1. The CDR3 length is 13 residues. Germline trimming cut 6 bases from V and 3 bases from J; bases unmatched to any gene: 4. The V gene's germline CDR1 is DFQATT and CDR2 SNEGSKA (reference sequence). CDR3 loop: CSARDRTNQPQHF. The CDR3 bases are TGCAGTGCGCGGGACAGGACCAATCAGCCCCAGCATTTT.

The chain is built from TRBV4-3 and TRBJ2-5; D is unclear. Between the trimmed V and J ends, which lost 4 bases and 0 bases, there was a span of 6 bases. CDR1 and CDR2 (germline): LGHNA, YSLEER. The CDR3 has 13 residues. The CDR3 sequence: CASSPGNQETQYF. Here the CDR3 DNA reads TGCGCCAGCAGCCCTGGAAACCAAGAGACCCAGTACTTC.

CDR3 loop: CASSPTYAGAVGEQYF. The CDR3 bases are TGTGCCAGCAGTCCAACCTACGCGGGAGCCGTGGGAGAGCAGTACTTC. The genes are TRBV27 and TRBJ2-7; 7 bases match TRBD2. Germline loops: CDR1 MNHEY, CDR2 SMNVEV (reference sequence). Trimming at V came to 5 bases and at J to 7 bases, leaving 17 bases not matched to a gene. The CDR3 has 16 amino acids.

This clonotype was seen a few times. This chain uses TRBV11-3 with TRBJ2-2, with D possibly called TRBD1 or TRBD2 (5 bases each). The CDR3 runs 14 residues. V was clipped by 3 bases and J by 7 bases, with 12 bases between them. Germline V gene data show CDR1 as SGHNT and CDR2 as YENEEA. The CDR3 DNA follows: TGTGCCAGCAGCTTCGGGACGGGGAGCGGGGAGCTGTTTTTT. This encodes CASSFGTGSGELFF.

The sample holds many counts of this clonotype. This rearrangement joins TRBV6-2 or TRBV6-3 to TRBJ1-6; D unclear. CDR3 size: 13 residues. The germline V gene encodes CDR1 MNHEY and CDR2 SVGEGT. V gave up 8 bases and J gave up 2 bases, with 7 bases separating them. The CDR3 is CASGEPYNSPLHF. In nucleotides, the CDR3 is TGTGCCAGCGGGGAGCCCTATAATTCACCCCTCCACTTT.

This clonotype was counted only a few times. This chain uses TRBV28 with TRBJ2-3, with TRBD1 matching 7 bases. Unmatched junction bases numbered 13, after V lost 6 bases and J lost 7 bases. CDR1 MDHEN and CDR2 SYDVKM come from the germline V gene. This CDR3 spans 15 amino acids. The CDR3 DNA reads TGTGCCAGCAGAACAGGGGCTTTGGGCATGAATACGCAGTATTTT. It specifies CASRTGALGMNTQYF.

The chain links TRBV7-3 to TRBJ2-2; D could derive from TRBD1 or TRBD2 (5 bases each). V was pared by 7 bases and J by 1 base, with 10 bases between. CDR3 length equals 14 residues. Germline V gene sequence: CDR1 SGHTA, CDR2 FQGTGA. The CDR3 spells CASKRDGNTGELFF. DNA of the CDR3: TGTGCCAGCAAACGGGACGGGAACACCGGGGAGCTGTTTTTT.

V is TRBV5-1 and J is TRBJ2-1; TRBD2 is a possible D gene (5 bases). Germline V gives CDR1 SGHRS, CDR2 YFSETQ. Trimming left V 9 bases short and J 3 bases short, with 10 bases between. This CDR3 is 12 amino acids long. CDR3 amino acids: CATSGDYNEQFF. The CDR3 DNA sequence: TGCGCCACCTCCGGGGACTACAATGAGCAGTTCTTC.

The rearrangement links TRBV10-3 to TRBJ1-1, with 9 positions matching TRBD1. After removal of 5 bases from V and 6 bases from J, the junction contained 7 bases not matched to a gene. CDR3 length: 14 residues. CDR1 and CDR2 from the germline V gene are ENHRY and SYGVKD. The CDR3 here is CAISYGTGISEAFF. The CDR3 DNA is TGTGCCATCAGTTATGGGACAGGGATATCTGAAGCTTTCTTT.

The CDR3 is CASSNLPVAGGPFYNEQFF. CDR3 bases: TGTGCCAGCAGCAACCTCCCCGTAGCGGGAGGGCCGTTTTACAATGAGCAGTTCTTC. The V call is TRBV6-5, the J call TRBJ2-1; 11 nucleotides align to TRBD2. CDR1 is MNHEY and CDR2 is SVGAGI in the germline V gene. The V gene end was trimmed by 6 bases and the J gene end by 4 bases; junction bases not matched to a gene: 17. This CDR3 has 19 residues.

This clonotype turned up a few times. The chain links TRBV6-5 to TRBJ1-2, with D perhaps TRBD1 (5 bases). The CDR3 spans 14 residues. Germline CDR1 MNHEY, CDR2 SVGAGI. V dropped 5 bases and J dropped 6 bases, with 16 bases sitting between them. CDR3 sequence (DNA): TGTGCCAGCAGTCCGGGGGGTGTATTTAATGGCTACACCTTC. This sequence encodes CASSPGGVFNGYTF.

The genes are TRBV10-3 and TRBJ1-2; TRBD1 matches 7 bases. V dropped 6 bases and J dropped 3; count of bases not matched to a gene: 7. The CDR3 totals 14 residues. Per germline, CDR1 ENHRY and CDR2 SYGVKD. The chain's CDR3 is CAISSGGRDYGYTF. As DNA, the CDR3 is TGTGCCATCAGCTCAGGGGGAAGGGACTATGGCTACACCTTC.

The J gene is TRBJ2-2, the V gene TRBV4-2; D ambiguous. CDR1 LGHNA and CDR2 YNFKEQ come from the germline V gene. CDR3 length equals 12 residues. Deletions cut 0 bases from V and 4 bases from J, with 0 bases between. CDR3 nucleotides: TGTGCCAGCAGCCAAGACACCGGGGAGCTGTTTTTT. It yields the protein CASSQDTGELFF.

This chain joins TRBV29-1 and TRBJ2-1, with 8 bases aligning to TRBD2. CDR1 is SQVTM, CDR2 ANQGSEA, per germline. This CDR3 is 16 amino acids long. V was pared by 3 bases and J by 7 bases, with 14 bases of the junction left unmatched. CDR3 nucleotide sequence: TGCAGCGTTGATGGGGAAGCGGGAGCGTACGTTAATGAGCAGTTCTTC. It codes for CSVDGEAGAYVNEQFF.

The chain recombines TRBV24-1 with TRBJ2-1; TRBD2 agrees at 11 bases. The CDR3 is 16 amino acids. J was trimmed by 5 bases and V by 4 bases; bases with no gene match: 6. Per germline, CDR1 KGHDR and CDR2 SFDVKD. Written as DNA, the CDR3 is TGTGCCACCAGTGAGGCTACGGGACTAGCGGACAATGAGCAGTTCTTC. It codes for CATSEATGLADNEQFF.

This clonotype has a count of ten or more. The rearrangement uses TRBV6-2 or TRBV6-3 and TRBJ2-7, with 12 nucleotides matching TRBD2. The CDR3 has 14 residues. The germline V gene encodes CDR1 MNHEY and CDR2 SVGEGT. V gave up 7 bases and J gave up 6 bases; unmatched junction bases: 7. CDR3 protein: CASKQTSGRGEQYF. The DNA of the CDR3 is TGTGCCAGCAAACAGACTAGCGGGAGAGGCGAGCAGTACTTC.

CDR3: CASSTWLNRNEQFF. The CDR3 DNA reads as TGTGCCAGCAGTACTTGGCTGAATCGAAATGAGCAGTTCTTC. The V call is TRBV28, the J call TRBJ2-1; D unclear. The CDR3 spans 14 residues. Per the germline V gene, CDR1 is MDHEN and CDR2 is SYDVKM. Trimming took 5 bases from V and 7 from J, leaving 15 bases between them.

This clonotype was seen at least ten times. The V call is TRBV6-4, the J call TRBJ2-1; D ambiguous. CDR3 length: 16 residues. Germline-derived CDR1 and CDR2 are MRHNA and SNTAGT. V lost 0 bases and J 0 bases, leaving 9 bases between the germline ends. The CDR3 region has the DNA TGTGCCAGCAGTGACTCGAAGGTGAGCTCCTACAATGAGCAGTTCTTC. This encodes CASSDSKVSSYNEQFF.

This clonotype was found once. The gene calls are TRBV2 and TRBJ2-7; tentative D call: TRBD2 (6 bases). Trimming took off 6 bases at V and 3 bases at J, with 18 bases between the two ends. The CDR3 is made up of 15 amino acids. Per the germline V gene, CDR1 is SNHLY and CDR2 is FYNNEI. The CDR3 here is CASSPGPKGLYEQYF. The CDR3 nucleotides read TGTGCCAGCAGCCCGGGACCTAAGGGACTCTACGAGCAGTACTTC.

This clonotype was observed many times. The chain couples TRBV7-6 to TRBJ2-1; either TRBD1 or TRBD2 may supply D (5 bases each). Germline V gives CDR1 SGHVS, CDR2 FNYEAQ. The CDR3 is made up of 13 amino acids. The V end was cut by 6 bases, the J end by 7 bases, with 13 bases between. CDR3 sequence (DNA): TGTGCCAGCAGTACTTCTGGGGGAAATGAGCAGTTCTTC. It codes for CASSTSGGNEQFF.

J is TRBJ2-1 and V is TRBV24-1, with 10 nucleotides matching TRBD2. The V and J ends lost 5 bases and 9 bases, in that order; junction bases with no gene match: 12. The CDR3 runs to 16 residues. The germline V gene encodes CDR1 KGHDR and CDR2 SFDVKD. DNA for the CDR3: TGTGCCACCAGTGCGCGGCCTAGCGGGAGCCAGGGTGAGCAGTTCTTC. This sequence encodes CATSARPSGSQGEQFF.

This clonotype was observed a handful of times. The CDR3 loop reads CASSQGGRPNIQYF. The CDR3 nucleotides read TGTGCCAGCAGTCAGGGGGGGCGCCCGAACATTCAGTACTTC. The J gene is TRBJ2-4, the V gene TRBV5-4; the D gene could be TRBD1 or TRBD2 (7 bases each). Per germline, CDR1 SGHNT and CDR2 YYREEE (reference sequence). The CDR3 is 14 amino acids. V was pared by 5 bases and J by 7 bases, with 16 bases between.

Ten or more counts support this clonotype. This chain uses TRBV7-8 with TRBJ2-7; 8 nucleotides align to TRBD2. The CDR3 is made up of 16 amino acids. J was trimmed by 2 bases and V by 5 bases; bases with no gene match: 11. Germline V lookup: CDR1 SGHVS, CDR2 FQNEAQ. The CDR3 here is CASSPHQLAVAYEQYF. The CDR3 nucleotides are TGTGCCAGCAGCCCACACCAACTAGCGGTTGCCTACGAGCAGTACTTC.